Listed below are T cell receptor beta chains from one sample, sequenced in a study of T cell responses to AZD1222 COVID-19 vaccine. TCRdb's table, derived via immunoSEQ multiplex PCR, lists solely in-frame clones and lacks some. The repertoire holds about 83,000 clones, with around 89% as singletons. The specimen comprised peripheral blood, sampled on day 0 of MenACWY control vaccination. Receptor source: an adult in good health. Both conserved end residues are part of each CDR3. D genes are given only for firm matches. The size of a clone is reported for some rows only, either as once, few or many, or as a class for expanded clones.

j_call,clone_size,v_call,d_call,cdr3_aa,cdr3_nt
TRBJ2-1,-,TRBV24-1,-,CATSDSVGRSSYNEQFF,TGTGCCACCAGTGATAGTGTGGGGAGGAGCTCCTACAATGAGCAGTTCTTC
TRBJ2-5,-,TRBV5-1,-,CASSLAGQVPETQYF,TGCGCCAGCAGCTTGGCGGGCCAGGTCCCCGAGACCCAGTACTTC
TRBJ2-5,-,TRBV29-1,TRBD2,CSVVPSGRETQYF,TGCAGCGTTGTGCCTAGCGGGAGAGAGACCCAGTACTTC
TRBJ2-1,-,TRBV6-6,TRBD1,CASSPFGRGGKDNEQFF,TGTGCCAGCAGTCCCTTCGGGCGAGGGGGCAAGGACAATGAGCAGTTCTTC
TRBJ2-1,-,TRBV5-6,TRBD2,CASSLEGLYYNEQFF,TGTGCCAGCAGCTTGGAGGGACTATACTACAATGAGCAGTTCTTC
TRBJ2-3,-,TRBV9,TRBD1,CASTGTAEDTQYF,TGTGCCAGCACTGGGACAGCCGAGGATACGCAGTATTTT
TRBJ1-2,-,TRBV5-4,-,CASSLLVGRVGGYTF,TGTGCCAGCAGCTTACTGGTCGGCAGGGTCGGAGGCTACACCTTC
TRBJ1-1,-,TRBV6-2/TRBV6-3,TRBD1,CASSYQGAGTEAFF,TGTGCCAGCAGTTATCAGGGGGCCGGCACTGAAGCTTTCTTT
TRBJ2-7,-,TRBV9,TRBD2,CASSVGTSGEYEQYF,TGTGCCAGCAGCGTCGGGACTAGCGGAGAATACGAGCAGTACTTC
TRBJ1-2,once,TRBV28,TRBD1,CASNGRDRATYGYTF,TGTGCCAGCAACGGCCGGGACAGGGCTACTTATGGCTACACCTTC
TRBJ1-2,-,TRBV5-1,-,CASSPSTVNYGYTF,TGCGCCAGCAGCCCGTCGACAGTAAACTATGGCTACACCTTC